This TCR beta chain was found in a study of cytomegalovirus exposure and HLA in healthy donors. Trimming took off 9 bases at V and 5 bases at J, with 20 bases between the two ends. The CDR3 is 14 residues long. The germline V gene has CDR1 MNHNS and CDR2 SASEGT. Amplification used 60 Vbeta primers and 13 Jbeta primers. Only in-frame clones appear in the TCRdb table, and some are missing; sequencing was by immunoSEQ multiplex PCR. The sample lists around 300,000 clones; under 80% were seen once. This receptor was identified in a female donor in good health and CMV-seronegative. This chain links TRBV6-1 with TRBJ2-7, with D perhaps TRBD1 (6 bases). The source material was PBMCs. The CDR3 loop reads CASWYREMHHEQYF. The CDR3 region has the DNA TGTGCCAGTTGGTACAGGGAGATGCACCACGAGCAGTACTTC.